This T cell receptor beta chain was identified in a study of T-cell memory formation after mild COVID-19. J gave up 2 bases and V 5 bases, and 9 bases lay outside the gene matches. The CDR3 is 16 amino acids. General observations from the study: In pre-infection memory, a portion of responding clones appeared, which suggested that cross-reactive memory joined.

TCR alpha and TCR beta cDNA libraries carrying sample barcodes and UMIs came from 5'RACE with constant-segment primers. TCRdb re-derived calls from the 5' RACE reads in MiXCR, one entry per CDR3 protein. The sample holds fewer than 250,000 distinct CDR3 sequences, approximately 16% seen once. As regards this clonotype: Its cognate antigen is unknown.

The rearrangement links TRBV12-3 or TRBV12-4 to TRBJ1-5; 7 nucleotides align to TRBD1. Sequencing was carried out using PBMCs or a T cell subset sorted from them (not recorded which). The TCR originated in an adult woman who had mild COVID-19 (a few samples of this study predate the infection). Cell type and time point are not known. The CDR3 region is CASSPRGTGGNQPQHF. CDR3 sequence (DNA): TGTGCCAGCAGTCCCCGCGGAACAGGGGGCAATCAGCCCCAGCATTTT.